This TCR beta chain was identified during a study of blood T cell repertoires in COVID-19. Study context: Italy, Spain and the United States were the sources of the convalescent and acute COVID-19 samples. Sources were T cells, B-cell-depleted T cells, or PBMCs; the material itself was cDNA or gDNA.

In the authors' methods: Counts of nucleated cells, estimated from reference gene primer amplification, were obtained. Here immunoSEQ multiplex PCR was the method, and the copy in TCRdb shows in-frame clones only, minus some. That table supplies the V and J calls and clone size; D and trimming were determined from the DNA. This sample has around 37,000 clones, with approximately 91% found just once. Germline V gene sequence: CDR1 SGHTA, CDR2 FQGTGA. The CDR3 covers 13 residues. V was clipped by 5 bases and J by 6 bases, with 11 bases between them. The sequencing input was peripheral blood. The sequence came from a woman older than 75 with acute or convalescent COVID-19. V and J are TRBV7-3 and TRBJ2-1; D is undetermined. CDR3 sequence reads: CASSGPLGNEQFF. The CDR3, as DNA: TGTGCCAGCAGCGGTCCCCTAGGCAATGAGCAGTTCTTC.